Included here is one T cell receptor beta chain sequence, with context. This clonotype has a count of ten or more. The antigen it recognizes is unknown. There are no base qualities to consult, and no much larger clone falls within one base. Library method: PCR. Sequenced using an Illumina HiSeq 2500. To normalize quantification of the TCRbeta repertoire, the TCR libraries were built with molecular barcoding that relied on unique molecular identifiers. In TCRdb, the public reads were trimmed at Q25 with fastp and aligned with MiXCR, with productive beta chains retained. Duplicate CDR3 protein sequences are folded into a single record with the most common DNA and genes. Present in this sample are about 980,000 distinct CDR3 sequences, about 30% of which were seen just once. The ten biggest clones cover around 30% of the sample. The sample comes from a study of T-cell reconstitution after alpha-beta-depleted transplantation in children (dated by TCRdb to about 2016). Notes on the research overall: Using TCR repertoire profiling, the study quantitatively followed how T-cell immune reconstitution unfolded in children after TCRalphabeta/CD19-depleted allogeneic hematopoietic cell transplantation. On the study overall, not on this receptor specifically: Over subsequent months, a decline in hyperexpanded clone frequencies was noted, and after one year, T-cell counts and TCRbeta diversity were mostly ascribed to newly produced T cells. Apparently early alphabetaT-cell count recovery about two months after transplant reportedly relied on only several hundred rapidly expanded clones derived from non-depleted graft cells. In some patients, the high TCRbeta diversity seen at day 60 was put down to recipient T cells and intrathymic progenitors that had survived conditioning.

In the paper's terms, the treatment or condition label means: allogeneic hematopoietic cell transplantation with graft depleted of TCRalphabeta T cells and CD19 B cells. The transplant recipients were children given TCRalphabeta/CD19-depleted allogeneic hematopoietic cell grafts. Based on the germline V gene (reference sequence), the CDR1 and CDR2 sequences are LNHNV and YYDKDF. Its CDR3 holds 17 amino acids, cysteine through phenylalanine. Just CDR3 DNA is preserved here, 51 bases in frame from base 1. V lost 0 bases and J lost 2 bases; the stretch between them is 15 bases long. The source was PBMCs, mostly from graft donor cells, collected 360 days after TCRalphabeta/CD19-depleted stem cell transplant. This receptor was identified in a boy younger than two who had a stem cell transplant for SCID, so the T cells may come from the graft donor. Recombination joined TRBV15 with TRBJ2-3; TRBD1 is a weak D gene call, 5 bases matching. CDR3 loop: CATSRDGAGGPTDTQYF. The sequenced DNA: TGTGCCACCAGCAGAGATGGGGCAGGTGGTCCCACAGATACGCAGTATTTT.